Following are 26 T cell receptor beta chains from one sample sequenced in a study of blood T cell repertoires in COVID-19. Libraries were prepared by immunoSEQ multiplex PCR; TCRdb keeps only in-frame clonotypes and omits some of them. The sample yields around 280,000 clones, 87% seen once. Sequencing was carried out using PBMCs or T cells enriched from blood (not recorded which). These receptors were taken from a woman aged 40 to 55 who had recovered from COVID-19.

Worth noting for this clone: Other DNA sequences from this sample encode an identical CDR3 as well. The chain carries TRBV7-9 and TRBJ2-3; D gene ambiguous. Germline lookup yields CDR1 SEHNR and CDR2 FQNEAQ (reference sequence). V was cut by 1 base and J by 4 bases, with 3 bases left in between. The CDR3 consists of 12 residues. CDR3 bases: TGTGCCAGCAGCTTAGGCGCAGATACGCAGTATTTT. This encodes CASSLGADTQYF.

The chain joins TRBV24-1 to TRBJ2-3; a possible D gene is TRBD2 (7 bases). The germline V and J ends were trimmed by 8 bases and 4 bases, with 9 bases remaining between them. The CDR3 loop spans 12 amino acids. Per germline, CDR1 KGHDR and CDR2 SFDVKD. CDR3 bases: TGTGCCACCAAAGGGGGGGCAGATACGCAGTATTTT. Translating it yields CATKGGADTQYF.

V is TRBV4-3 and J is TRBJ2-7; 7 bases map to TRBD2. The V segment lost 4 bases and the J segment 5 bases; nucleotides outside the gene matches: 17. Germline assignment: CDR1 LGHNA and CDR2 YSLEER. The CDR3 covers 17 residues. The CDR3 sequence: CASSLRLIGGSGNEQYF. DNA of the CDR3: TGCGCCAGCAGCCTAAGACTCATCGGCGGGAGCGGCAACGAGCAGTACTTC.

This rearrangement joins TRBV12-3 or TRBV12-4 to TRBJ1-4; 7 bases match TRBD1. V was clipped by 9 bases and J by 5 bases; unmatched bases: 6. This CDR3 spans 13 amino acids. The CDR3 is CASQGTVNEKLFF. The DNA for the CDR3 is TGTGCCAGTCAAGGGACAGTCAATGAAAAACTGTTTTTT.

CDR3 loop: CASIPGGTYNEQFF. Here the CDR3 DNA reads TGTGCCAGCATCCCGGGGGGGACTTACAATGAGCAGTTCTTC. The chain has TRBV28 and TRBJ2-1; TRBD2 agrees at 8 bases. The germline V gene encodes CDR1 MDHEN and CDR2 SYDVKM. J was trimmed by 4 bases and V by 7 bases; bases with no gene match: 6. The CDR3 runs to 14 residues.

The chain links TRBV18 to TRBJ2-7; the D is unclear. Trimming removed 2 bases at V and 1 base at J, with 6 bases between. Germline CDR1 KGHSH, CDR2 LQKENI. CDR3 length: 13 residues. In nucleotides, the CDR3 is TGTGCCAGCTCACCATCCAGGTCCTACGAGCAGTACTTC. This translates into CASSPSRSYEQYF.

The chain employs TRBV11-2 and TRBJ1-1; maybe TRBD1 (5 bases). V was clipped by 7 bases and J by 5 bases, with 14 bases between them. The CDR3 is 13 amino acids. CDR1 is SGHAT and CDR2 is FQNNGV in the germline V gene. Here the CDR3 DNA reads TGTGCCAGCACCCTCCAGGGAGGAACTGAAGCTTTCTTT. Amino acid sequence: CASTLQGGTEAFF.

This rearrangement joins TRBV24-1 to TRBJ2-1; 9 bases align to TRBD1. This CDR3 is built from 16 residues. In germline, CDR1 is KGHDR, CDR2 SFDVKD. V was clipped by 4 bases and J by 5 bases; unmatched bases: 8. CDR3 sequence reads: CATSEPGTGSHNEQFF. The CDR3 DNA sequence: TGTGCCACCAGTGAACCCGGGACAGGGTCTCACAATGAGCAGTTCTTC.

This clone was recorded a few times. This chain joins TRBV4-3 and TRBJ1-1; TRBD1 might be the D (6 bases). V lost 5 bases to trimming and J lost 8 bases, with 21 bases between them. The germline gives CDR1 LGHNA, CDR2 YSLEER. The CDR3 extends over 15 amino acids. The CDR3: CASSVELSQGTEAFF. The CDR3 region has the DNA TGCGCCAGCAGCGTGGAATTATCTCAGGGGACCGAAGCTTTCTTT.

The chain recombines TRBV19 with TRBJ2-7, with 7 bases fitting TRBD1. This CDR3 contains 15 residues. Germline V gene lookup returns CDR1 LNHDA and CDR2 SQIVND (reference sequence). Losses at the gene ends were 3 bases for V and 1 base for J; bases not matched to a gene: 6. CDR3 loop: CASSISGTVSYEQYF. The CDR3 DNA reads as TGTGCCAGTAGTATCTCCGGGACAGTATCCTACGAGCAGTACTTC.

The chain couples TRBV11-2 to TRBJ2-1; TRBD2 matches at 14 bases. V shed 1 base and J 9 bases; nucleotides not matched to a gene: 2. Germline lookup yields CDR1 SGHAT and CDR2 FQNNGV. The CDR3 runs 15 residues. For the CDR3, the DNA is TGTGCCAGCAGCTTAGCGGGACTAGCGGGAGTTGAGCAGTTCTTC. Its protein is CASSLAGLAGVEQFF.

About this clone: Other DNA sequences in this specimen translate into the identical CDR3. The chain employs TRBV7-9 and TRBJ2-7, with 9 bases aligning to TRBD1. Germline V gene lookup returns CDR1 SEHNR and CDR2 FQNEAQ (reference sequence). This CDR3 region has 14 residues. V lost 5 bases, J lost 2 bases, and 4 bases stayed unmatched. The CDR3 sequence is CASSPTGGTYEQYF. The CDR3, as DNA: TGTGCCAGCAGCCCGACAGGGGGTACCTACGAGCAGTACTTC.

V gene TRBV27 combines with J gene TRBJ1-1; D not certain. Germline lookup yields CDR1 MNHEY and CDR2 SMNVEV (reference sequence). The V end was cut by 0 bases, the J end by 7 bases, with 15 bases between. The CDR3 has 15 amino acids. CDR3 bases: TGTGCCAGCAGTTTATCGGCCCGGGGAAATGATGAAGCTTTCTTT. Translation: CASSLSARGNDEAFF.

In DNA form, the CDR3 reads TGTGCCAGCATGGGACCAGGGGGGAGCACCGGGGAGCTGTTTTTT. It specifies CASMGPGGSTGELFF. V is TRBV28 and J is TRBJ2-2; a possible D gene is TRBD1 (7 bases). The V gene lost 7 bases and the J gene lost 4 bases, with 16 bases spanning the gap. The V gene's germline CDR1 is MDHEN and CDR2 SYDVKM. The CDR3 contains 15 residues.

This chain joins TRBV27 and TRBJ2-1; TRBD2 matches 14 bases. Germline trimming cut 3 bases from V and 0 bases from J; bases unmatched to any gene: 13. CDR3 length equals 21 residues. CDR1 MNHEY and CDR2 SMNVEV come from the germline V gene (reference sequence). The CDR3 DNA reads TGTGCCAGCAGTTTTTTCCCTCTTAGACTAGCGGGAGGGAGCTCCTACAATGAGCAGTTCTTC. This encodes CASSFFPLRLAGGSSYNEQFF.

V usage is TRBV20-1 and J usage is TRBJ2-7; 9 bases are a match to TRBD2. The V and J ends lost 3 bases and 5 bases, in that order; junction bases with no gene match: 11. From germline, CDR1 is DFQATT and CDR2 SNEGSKA (reference sequence). The CDR3 totals 15 residues. The CDR3 nucleotides read TGCAGTGCTAGTGCCCTCCTGGGACTAGCTCACGAGCAGTACTTC. It codes for CSASALLGLAHEQYF.

This chain joins TRBV28 and TRBJ2-2, with 10 bases aligning to TRBD2. CDR1 and CDR2 (germline): MDHEN, SYDVKM. The length of the CDR3 is 16 residues. The trim removed 6 bases at V and 7 bases at J, leaving 11 bases unmatched. The CDR3 loop is CASRLASGRRNGELFF. In DNA, the CDR3 is TGTGCCAGCAGGCTTGCTAGCGGGAGACGGAACGGGGAGCTGTTTTTT.

The chain has TRBV6-5 and TRBJ1-1; D gene unclear. The V gene lost 0 bases and the J gene lost 1 base, with 9 bases spanning the gap. The CDR3 spans 15 residues. From germline, CDR1 is MNHEY and CDR2 SVGAGI. CDR3: CASSYSIHRNTEAFF. For the CDR3, the DNA is TGTGCCAGCAGTTACTCGATACACCGGAACACTGAAGCTTTCTTT.

This clone was seen a few times. This chain uses TRBV27 with TRBJ1-6; 8 positions match TRBD1. Trimming cost V 3 bases and J 10 bases; bases outside gene matches: 11. Germline V gene lookup returns CDR1 MNHEY and CDR2 SMNVEV (reference sequence). This CDR3 has 16 residues. The CDR3: CASSFRKGQARSPLHF. The DNA for the CDR3 is TGTGCCAGCAGTTTCCGTAAGGGACAGGCACGGTCACCCCTCCACTTT.

The rearrangement links TRBV27 to TRBJ1-5; 7 bases fit TRBD1. The CDR3 is made up of 12 amino acids. Germline-derived CDR1 and CDR2 are MNHEY and SMNVEV (reference sequence). V gave up 10 bases and J gave up 4 bases; unmatched junction bases: 4. CDR3 in amino acids: CAIPGQNQPQHF. The DNA of the CDR3 is TGTGCCATCCCGGGACAGAATCAGCCCCAGCATTTT.

This clone was detected only once. The rearrangement uses TRBV19 and TRBJ2-1; D perhaps matches TRBD1 (6 bases). This CDR3 contains 15 residues. Per germline, CDR1 LNHDA and CDR2 SQIVND (reference sequence). V lost 7 bases, J lost 0 bases, and 13 bases lay in between. This chain's CDR3 is CASNSGASSYNEQFF. The CDR3 DNA reads as TGTGCCAGTAATTCAGGGGCCAGCTCCTACAATGAGCAGTTCTTC.

This clone showed up just once. The V call is TRBV7-9, the J call TRBJ2-2, with 8 bases identical to TRBD2. Germline values: CDR1 SEHNR, CDR2 FQNEAQ (reference sequence). The CDR3 sequence is 15 residues long. The V gene end was trimmed by 5 bases and the J gene end by 3 bases; junction bases not matched to a gene: 5. The CDR3, as DNA: TGTGCCAGCAGCCCCAGCGGGAGCGACACCGGGGAGCTGTTTTTT. This translates into CASSPSGSDTGELFF. The entire variable domain, with the rest obtained from reference TRBV7-9 and TRBJ2-2, is as follows: DTGVSQNPRHKITKRGQNVTFRCDPISEHNRLYWYRQTLGQGPEFLTYFQNEAQLEKSRLLSDRFSAERPKGSFSTLEIQRTEQGDSAMYLCASSPSGSDTGELFFGEGSRLTVL.

For this clone: The identical CDR3 is also encoded by other nucleotide sequences in the sample. V usage is TRBV27 and J usage is TRBJ1-6, with a weak D call TRBD1 (6 bases). The V and J ends lost 8 bases and 7 bases respectively, with 12 bases between them. This CDR3 contains 13 residues. CDR1 is MNHEY, CDR2 SMNVEV, per germline (reference sequence). The CDR3 nucleotides are TGTGCCAGCTCCGGGACATCCAATTCACCCCTCCACTTT. This translates into CASSGTSNSPLHF.

The chain links TRBV6-5 to TRBJ2-3; D ambiguous. Trimming left V 6 bases short and J 0 bases short, with 13 bases between. The CDR3 is 15 residues long. Germline values: CDR1 MNHEY, CDR2 SVGAGI. The CDR3 bases are TGTGCCAGCAGCGCGGTATTATTTAGCACAGATACGCAGTATTTT. Its protein is CASSAVLFSTDTQYF.

The genes are TRBV7-2 and TRBJ2-5; D gene unclear. CDR3 length: 14 amino acids. Trimming took off 3 bases at V and 0 bases at J, with 8 bases between the two ends. The germline CDR1 and CDR2 sequences are SGHTA and FQGNSA. CDR3 sequence reads: CASSLVRNQETQYF. For the CDR3, the DNA is TGTGCCAGCAGCTTGGTGCGGAACCAAGAGACCCAGTACTTC.

The rearrangement links TRBV3-1 (or the pseudogene TRBV3-2) to TRBJ1-1; 10 bases fit TRBD1. The trim removed 2 bases at V and 1 base at J, leaving 10 bases unmatched. Germline CDR1 is LGHDT and CDR2 is YNNKEL (reference sequence). The CDR3 runs 18 residues. The CDR3 DNA follows: TGTGCCAGCAGCCAAATCCGACAGGGGGCGCCCCGGAACACTGAAGCTTTCTTT. Its translation: CASSQIRQGAPRNTEAFF.